The TCR beta chain under discussion was sequenced for a study of shared clonotypes between healthy human individuals. Genomic DNA belonging to each subset was distributed in equal measure over several immunoSEQ plates. Assay used: immunoSEQ multiplex PCR; TCRdb lists only in-frame clones, some missing. The sample holds 2.5 million or so clones, around nine tenths seen once. This clone was recorded a few times. Germline CDR1 is LGHNA and CDR2 is YNFKEQ. Between the trimmed V and J ends, which lost 1 base and 3 bases, there was a span of 13 bases. The CDR3 has 16 residues. CD45RA+ naive and CD45RA-negative memory subsets were separated from CD4+ cells.

The receptor was derived from a man aged 18 to 29 in good health. Material for sequencing was naive CD4+ T cells sorted from blood. The subset: CD45RA+ positively selected. The chain is built from TRBV4-2 and TRBJ1-5; D gene uncertain. The CDR3 nucleotides read TGTGCCAGCAGCCAAGGCGGAGGGATGGCCAATCAGCCCCAGCATTTT. It is translated as CASSQGGGMANQPQHF.